The source of this T cell receptor (beta chain) is a study of breast tumors, draining lymph nodes, adjacent tissues. TCRdb re-called the multiplex PCR reads through MiXCR, storing one row per CDR3 protein. The sample holds about 16,000 distinct CDR3 sequences; approximately 50% are singletons and the top ten take approximately 30%. About this clonotype: Its specificity is unknown.

Overall study results and limits: The data were judged consistent with most tumor T cells coming from lymph node and expanding in tumor.

The sequenced material came from tumor-adjacent breast tissue. This TCR came from a female donor with breast cancer. Some clones in this sample may be carry-over from other donors' samples.

This chain's CDR3 is CSASVNTEAFF. The DNA for the CDR3 is TGCAGTGCTAGCGTGAACACTGAAGCTTTCTTT. V usage is TRBV20-1 and J usage is TRBJ1-1; D call uncertain. V was pared by 3 bases and J by 0 bases, with 2 bases between. Germline assignment: CDR1 DFQATT and CDR2 SNEGSKA (reference sequence). The CDR3 spans 11 residues.